One and the same sample provided the 29 T cell receptor beta chains below, sequenced in a study of spatial heterogeneity in lung cancer. Study-wide findings and caveats: Counts that tracked tumor mutation counts were those of expanded intratumoral alpha and beta TCRs.

For these receptors, no antigen is known. Indicated time point: sample taken at primary tumor resection. MiXCR, run by TCRdb on the 5' RACE reads, gives a single entry per CDR3 protein. The table lists roughly 20,000 distinct CDR3 sequences, 2.5% to 3% of them singletons. This sample comprised lung tumor tissue, obtained at surgery. All receptors derive from a male donor with early-stage non-small cell lung cancer.

This clonotype was observed at least ten times. This sequence joins TRBV12-3 or TRBV12-4 and TRBJ1-5, with D uncertain. The V and J ends lost 4 bases and 4 bases respectively, with 11 bases between them. CDR3 size: 14 residues. The chain's CDR3 is CASSSSHGNQPQHF. The DNA of the CDR3 is TGTGCCAGCAGTTCCTCCCATGGGAATCAGCCCCAGCATTTT.

This clonotype is medium-sized within its sample. The chain links TRBV7-2 to TRBJ2-7; no reliable D call. V lost 1 base to trimming and J lost 8 bases, with 15 bases between them. The CDR3 has 14 residues. Germline loops: CDR1 SGHTA, CDR2 FQGNSA. CDR3 amino acids: CASSLGTPTRKQYF. The DNA of the CDR3 is TGTGCCAGCAGCTTAGGGACCCCTACTCGGAAGCAGTACTTC.

In its sample, this clonotype was seen many times. V and J are TRBV2 and TRBJ2-7, with a weak D call TRBD2 (6 bases). V was cut by 7 bases and J by 5 bases, with 18 bases left in between. CDR3 size: 14 residues. Germline lookup yields CDR1 SNHLY and CDR2 FYNNEI. The CDR3 sequence is CASNRDSTLHEQYF. The CDR3 DNA reads as TGTGCCAGCAACCGGGACTCGACTCTCCACGAGCAGTACTTC.

This clonotype was seen repeatedly, ten times or more. The gene calls are TRBV20-1 and TRBJ1-1; D is unclear. There are 13 residues in the CDR3. Looked up from germline, CDR1 is DFQATT and CDR2 is SNEGSKA (reference sequence). V lost 4 bases, J lost 0 bases, and 9 bases lay in between. This CDR3 reads CSAIGEMNTEAFF. CDR3 bases: TGCAGTGCTATAGGAGAGATGAACACTGAAGCTTTCTTT.

This clonotype was seen ten or more times. This chain joins TRBV4-1 and TRBJ2-1; unclear D gene. V was shortened by 1 base and J by 9 bases, with 7 bases between the two germline ends. The CDR3 consists of 12 residues. From germline, CDR1 is MGHRA and CDR2 YSYEKL. This chain's CDR3 is CASSQVGVEQFF. The DNA for the CDR3 is TGCGCCAGCAGCCAAGTAGGAGTTGAGCAGTTCTTC.

At least ten counts were recorded for this clonotype. This rearrangement joins TRBV6-6 to TRBJ2-7; D possibly corresponds to TRBD1 (6 bases). The CDR3 has 14 residues. Germline values: CDR1 MNHNY, CDR2 SVGAGI (reference sequence). The V end lost 3 bases, the J end lost 4 bases, and 13 bases lay between the germline ends. CDR3 sequence: CASSYIQGFYEQYF. The CDR3, as DNA: TGTGCCAGCAGTTATATCCAGGGGTTTTACGAGCAGTACTTC.

At least ten counts were recorded for this clonotype. In DNA, the CDR3 is TGTGCCAGCAGCTTACATGGGGAAGGGGCCAAAAACATTCAGTACTTC. Residues: CASSLHGEGAKNIQYF. V gene TRBV7-2 combines with J gene TRBJ2-4; the D is unclear. This CDR3 comprises 16 residues. Germline V CDR1 and CDR2: SGHTA, FQGNSA. V lost 2 bases to trimming and J lost 1 base, with 12 bases between them.

This clonotype has at least ten counts. V gene TRBV21-1 combines with J gene TRBJ2-7; the tabulated D call, TRBD1, remains unverified against the DNA. TRBV21-1 constitutes a pseudogene. This CDR3 is 16 amino acids long. The CDR3 reads CASSKDAGQGTHEQYF. For the CDR3, the DNA is TGTGCCAGCAGCAAAGATGCGGGACAGGGGACCCACGAGCAGTACTTC.

This clonotype was picked up many times. The gene calls are TRBV29-1 and TRBJ1-2; 7 bases align to TRBD1. V lost 3 bases to trimming and J lost 5 bases; unmatched junction nucleotides: 15. Germline CDR1 SQVTM, CDR2 ANQGSEA. The CDR3 is 16 residues long. CDR3 coding DNA: TGCAGCGTTGATGGTCAGGGGGATTCAGCGAGGTATGGCTACACCTTC. Its translation: CSVDGQGDSARYGYTF.

This clonotype showed up many times. The J gene is TRBJ2-3, the V gene TRBV29-1; 11 nucleotides agree with TRBD2. The CDR3 totals 15 residues. Trimming removed 4 bases from V and 0 bases from J; junction bases left unmatched: 3. Germline assignment: CDR1 SQVTM and CDR2 ANQGSEA. In DNA, the CDR3 is TGCAGCGTTGCCACTAGCGGGGGAAGCACAGATACGCAGTATTTT. Encoded protein: CSVATSGGSTDTQYF.

Many counts were recorded for this clonotype. The genes are TRBV5-5 and TRBJ2-1, with unresolved D. This CDR3 is built from 18 residues. Deletions cut 0 bases from V and 4 bases from J, with 20 bases between. CDR1 is SGHKS, CDR2 YYEKEE, per germline (reference sequence). For the CDR3, the DNA is TGTGCCAGCAGCTTGGGTACTTCGGCTGCTAAAAATTACAATGAGCAGTTCTTC. It codes for CASSLGTSAAKNYNEQFF.

Many counts were recorded for this clonotype. A junction end diverges from the germline sequence, so it may reflect a read error. The chain combines TRBV7-7 with TRBJ2-3; D unclear. This CDR3 region has 13 residues. Per the germline V gene, CDR1 is SSHAT and CDR2 is FNYEAQ (reference sequence). CDR3 loop: CASSVDSTDTQYF. CDR3 coding DNA: TGTGCTAGCAGCGTGGACAGCACAGATACGCAGTATTTT.

This clonotype was detected many times. This chain uses TRBV7-2 with TRBJ2-3, with TRBD2 matching over 7 bases. There are 13 residues in the CDR3. Germline CDR1 reads SGHTA; CDR2 reads FQGNSA. V trimming: 5 bases; J trimming: 6 bases; junction bases outside the gene matches: 5. This chain's CDR3 is CASSGGSTDTQYF. DNA of the CDR3: TGTGCCAGCAGCGGCGGGAGTACGGATACGCAGTATTTT.

This clonotype was counted ten times or more. V is TRBV7-8 and J is TRBJ2-3; unclear D gene. V was clipped by 5 bases and J by 0 bases, with 12 bases between them. CDR1 and CDR2 from the germline V gene are SGHVS and FQNEAQ. The CDR3 loop spans 15 amino acids. CDR3 in amino acids: CASSIRRSSTDTQYF. The CDR3 DNA is TGTGCCAGCAGCATAAGACGATCTAGCACAGATACGCAGTATTTT.

This clonotype was counted between two and nine times. This CDR3 reads CASGSGGGGETQYF. As DNA, the CDR3 is TGTGCCAGCGGAAGCGGGGGAGGAGGGGAGACCCAGTACTTC. V is TRBV2 and J is TRBJ2-5; 8 positions match TRBD2. J lost 5 bases, V lost 8 bases, and 10 bases had no gene match. The germline V gene encodes CDR1 SNHLY and CDR2 FYNNEI. The CDR3 contains 14 residues.

Ten or more counts support this clonotype. The V and J genes are TRBV20-1 and TRBJ1-3; D call uncertain. This CDR3 region has 15 residues. Between the trimmed V and J ends, which lost 1 base and 4 bases, there was a span of 14 bases. Germline assignment: CDR1 DFQATT and CDR2 SNEGSKA (reference sequence). The CDR3 loop reads CSARAPGGTGNTIYF. In DNA, the CDR3 is TGCAGTGCTAGAGCCCCCGGAGGAACCGGAAACACCATATATTTT.

This clonotype has at least ten counts. The gene calls are TRBV3-1 and TRBJ2-7; TRBD1 agrees at 9 bases. V lost 2 bases and J lost 11; bases outside the gene matches: 7. Germline CDR1 and CDR2: LGHDT and YNNKEL (reference sequence). The CDR3 sequence is 13 residues long. The CDR3: CASSQPWTGAKYF. CDR3 coding DNA: TGTGCCAGCAGCCAACCCTGGACAGGGGCGAAGTACTTC.

There are many counts of this clonotype. The chain combines TRBV24-1 with TRBJ2-3; TRBD2 matches at 11 bases. The V gene end was trimmed by 1 base and the J gene end by 0 bases; junction bases not matched to a gene: 2. Germline V gene lookup returns CDR1 KGHDR and CDR2 SFDVKD. The CDR3 totals 17 residues. The CDR3 DNA sequence: TGTGCCACCAGTGATTTTGGGACTAGCGGAAGCACAGATACGCAGTATTTT. Translating gives CATSDFGTSGSTDTQYF.

This clonotype was detected many times. This chain uses TRBV18 with TRBJ2-7, with TRBD2 identical over 8 bases. V lost 3 bases, J lost 2 bases, and 6 bases stayed unmatched. The germline V gene has CDR1 KGHSH and CDR2 LQKENI. This CDR3 has 15 amino acids. This CDR3 is CASSPTGGEAYEQYF. CDR3 sequence (DNA): TGTGCCAGCTCACCTACCGGGGGGGAGGCCTACGAGCAGTACTTC.

This clonotype was recorded at least ten times. The genes are TRBV20-1 and TRBJ2-2; perhaps TRBD2 as D (5 bases). Germline V gene data show CDR1 as DFQATT and CDR2 as SNEGSKA (reference sequence). The V end lost 5 bases, the J end lost 6 bases, and 13 bases lay between the germline ends. The CDR3 totals 13 residues. CDR3 amino acids: CSARSDGAGELFF. The CDR3 nucleotides read TGCAGTGCTCGATCAGACGGGGCCGGGGAGCTGTTTTTT.

This clonotype was found many times. V and J are TRBV28 and TRBJ2-5; D remains ambiguous. Looked up from germline, CDR1 is MDHEN and CDR2 is SYDVKM. V was cut by 3 bases and J by 5 bases, with 7 bases left in between. The CDR3 consists of 12 residues. The CDR3 coding sequence is TGTGCCAGCAGTTTGAATATTGAGACCCAGTACTTC. Encoded protein: CASSLNIETQYF.

This clonotype was recorded many times. This chain connects TRBV5-6 to TRBJ1-5; 9 bases line up with TRBD1. Germline CDR1 reads SGHDT; CDR2 reads YYEEEE. The CDR3 is 14 residues long. V was clipped by 3 bases and J by 4 bases; unmatched bases: 2. CDR3 sequence (DNA): TGTGCCAGCAGCTCAGGGACAGGGAATCAGCCCCAGCATTTT. It encodes CASSSGTGNQPQHF. The full variable domain, rest sourced from reference TRBV5-6 and TRBJ1-5, is DAGVTQSPTHLIKTRGQQVTLRCSPKSGHDTVSWYQQALGQGPQFIFQYYEEEERQRGNFPDRFSGHQFPNYSSELNVNALLLGDSALYLCASSSGTGNQPQHFGDGTRLSIL.

This clonotype came up many times. J is TRBJ1-2 and V is TRBV12-3 or TRBV12-4, with D hard to call. Trimming removed 5 bases from V and 4 bases from J, with 14 bases in between. There are 14 residues in the CDR3. Here the CDR3 DNA reads TGTGCCAGCAGTCCCGACGGTCCGGGCTATGGCTACACCTTC. It is translated as CASSPDGPGYGYTF.

The V gene is TRBV29-1, the J gene TRBJ1-3, with D possibly being TRBD1 (5 bases). Trimming removed 2 bases from V and 7 bases from J, with 12 bases in between. The germline V gene has CDR1 SQVTM and CDR2 ANQGSEA. The CDR3 has 13 residues. CDR3 nucleotides: TGCAGCGTTGAAAGGGGCCCAGCTAACACCATATATTTT. Translating it yields CSVERGPANTIYF.

Many counts were recorded for this clonotype. V gene TRBV7-2 combines with J gene TRBJ2-7, with 7 bases matching TRBD2. J gave up 4 bases and V 7 bases, and 10 bases lay outside the gene matches. The CDR3 spans 14 residues. From germline, CDR1 is SGHTA and CDR2 FQGNSA. In DNA form, the CDR3 reads TGTGCCAGCAAACTGGCGGGAGCTAGGTACGAGCAGTACTTC. Encoded protein: CASKLAGARYEQYF. The complete variable domain, with remaining parts taken from reference TRBV7-2 and TRBJ2-7, reads GAGVSQSPSNKVTEKGKDVELRCDPISGHTALYWYRQSLGQGLEFLIYFQGNSAPDKSGLPSDRFSAERTGGSVSTLTIQRTQQEDSAVYLCASKLAGARYEQYFGPGTRLTVT.

This clonotype occurred many times. One end of the junction varies from germline; a read error may be responsible. The J gene is TRBJ1-2, the V gene TRBV29-1; D gene unclear. CDR1 is SQVTM and CDR2 is ANQGSEA in the germline V gene. The CDR3 is 13 residues long. The CDR3 loop is CSVEEVGGYGYTF. Here the CDR3 DNA reads TGCAGCGTCGAAGAAGTGGGAGGGTATGGCTACACCTTC. Using reference TRBV29-1 and TRBJ1-2 for the parts outside the CDR3, the full variable domain is SAVISQKPSRDICQRGTSLTIQCQVDSQVTMMFWYRQQPGQSLTLIATANQGSEATYESGFVIDKFPISRPNLTFSTLTVSNMSPEDSSIYLCSVEEVGGYGYTFGSGTRLTVV.

Many counts were recorded for this clonotype. The rearrangement links TRBV7-3 to TRBJ1-1, with D unclear. The germline CDR1 and CDR2 sequences are SGHTA and FQGTGA. V shed 3 bases and J shed 0 bases, with 5 bases lying between them. CDR3 length equals 13 residues. The CDR3 bases are TGTGCCAGCAGCTTCAACCTGAACACTGAAGCTTTCTTT. Translated: CASSFNLNTEAFF.

This clonotype has a count of ten or more. The chain links TRBV10-3 to TRBJ2-1, with D uncertain. Germline CDR1 ENHRY, CDR2 SYGVKD. V dropped 5 bases and J dropped 0 bases, with 11 bases sitting between them. This CDR3 is 15 amino acids long. CDR3 sequence reads: CAISTRPSSYNEQFF. The CDR3 bases are TGTGCCATCAGTACACGGCCGAGCTCCTACAATGAGCAGTTCTTC.

This clonotype has ten or more counts. The genes are TRBV10-3 and TRBJ2-4, with TRBD2 matching over 11 bases. The V gene's germline CDR1 is ENHRY and CDR2 SYGVKD. V trimming: 5 bases; J trimming: 4 bases; junction bases outside the gene matches: 1. CDR3 size: 14 residues. CDR3 protein: CAISPSGGKNIQYF. In DNA, the CDR3 is TGTGCCATCAGTCCTAGCGGGGGGAAAAACATTCAGTACTTC.